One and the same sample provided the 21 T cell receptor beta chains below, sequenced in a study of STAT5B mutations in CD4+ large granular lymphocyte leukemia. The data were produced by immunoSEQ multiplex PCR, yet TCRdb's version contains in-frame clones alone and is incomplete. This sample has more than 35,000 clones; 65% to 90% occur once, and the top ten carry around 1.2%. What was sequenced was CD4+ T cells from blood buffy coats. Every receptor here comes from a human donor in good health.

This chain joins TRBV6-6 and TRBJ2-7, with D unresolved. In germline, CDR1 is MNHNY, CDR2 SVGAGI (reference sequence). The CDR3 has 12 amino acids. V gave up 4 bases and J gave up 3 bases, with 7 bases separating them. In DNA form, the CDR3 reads TGTGCCAGCAGTTCTGGGGTCTACGAGCAGTACTTC. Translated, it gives CASSSGVYEQYF.

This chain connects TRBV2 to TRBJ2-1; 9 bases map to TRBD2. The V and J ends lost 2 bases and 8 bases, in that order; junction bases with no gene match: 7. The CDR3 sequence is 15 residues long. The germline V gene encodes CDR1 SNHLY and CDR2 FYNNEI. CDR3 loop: CASSERAGGPYEQFF. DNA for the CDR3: TGTGCCAGCAGTGAAAGGGCGGGAGGGCCATATGAGCAGTTCTTC. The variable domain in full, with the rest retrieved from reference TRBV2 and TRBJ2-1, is EPEVTQTPSHQVTQMGQEVILRCVPISNHLYFYWYRQILGQKVEFLVSFYNNEISEKSEIFDDQFSVERPDGSNFTLKIRSTKLEDSAMYFCASSERAGGPYEQFFGPGTRLTVL.

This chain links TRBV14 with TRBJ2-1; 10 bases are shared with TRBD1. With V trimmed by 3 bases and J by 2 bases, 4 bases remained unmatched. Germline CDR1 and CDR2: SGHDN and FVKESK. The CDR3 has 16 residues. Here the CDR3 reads CASSQTGGITYNEQFF. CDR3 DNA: TGTGCCAGCAGCCAGACAGGGGGCATCACCTACAATGAGCAGTTCTTC.

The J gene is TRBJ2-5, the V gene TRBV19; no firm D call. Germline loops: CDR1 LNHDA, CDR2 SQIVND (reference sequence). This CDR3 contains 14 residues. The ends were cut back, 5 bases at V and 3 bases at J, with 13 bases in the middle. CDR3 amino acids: CASSPDRVEETQYF. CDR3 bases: TGTGCCAGTAGTCCCGATCGGGTTGAAGAGACCCAGTACTTC. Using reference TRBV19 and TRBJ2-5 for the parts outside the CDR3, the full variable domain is DGGITQSPKYLFRKEGQNVTLSCEQNLNHDAMYWYRQDPGQGLRLIYYSQIVNDFQKGDIAEGYSVSREKKESFPLTVTSAQKNPTAFYLCASSPDRVEETQYFGPGTRLLVL.

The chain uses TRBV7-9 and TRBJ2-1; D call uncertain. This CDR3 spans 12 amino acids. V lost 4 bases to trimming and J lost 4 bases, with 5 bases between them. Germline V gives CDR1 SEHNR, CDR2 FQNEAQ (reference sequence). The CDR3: CASSSEYNEQFF. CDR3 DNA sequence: TGTGCCAGCAGCTCCGAATACAATGAGCAGTTCTTC. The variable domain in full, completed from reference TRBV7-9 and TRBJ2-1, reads DTGVSQNPRHKITKRGQNVTFRCDPISEHNRLYWYRQTLGQGPEFLTYFQNEAQLEKSRLLSDRFSAERPKGSFSTLEIQRTEQGDSAMYLCASSSEYNEQFFGPGTRLTVL.

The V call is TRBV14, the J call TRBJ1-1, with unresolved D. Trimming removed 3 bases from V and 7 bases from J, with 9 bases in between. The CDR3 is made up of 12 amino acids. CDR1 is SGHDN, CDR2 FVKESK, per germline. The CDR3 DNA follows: TGTGCCAGCAGCCACTCGGACGGTGAAGCTTTCTTT. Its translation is CASSHSDGEAFF.

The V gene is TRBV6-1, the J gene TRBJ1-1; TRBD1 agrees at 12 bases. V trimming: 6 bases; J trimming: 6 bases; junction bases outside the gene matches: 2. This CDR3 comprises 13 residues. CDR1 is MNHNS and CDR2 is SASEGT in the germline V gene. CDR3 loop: CASSRDRGPEAFF. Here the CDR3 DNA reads TGTGCCAGCAGCCGGGACAGGGGGCCTGAAGCTTTCTTT.

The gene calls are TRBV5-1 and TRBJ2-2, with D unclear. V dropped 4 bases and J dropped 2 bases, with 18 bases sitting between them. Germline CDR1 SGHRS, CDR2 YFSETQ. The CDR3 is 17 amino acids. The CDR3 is CASSRAQDASNTGELFF. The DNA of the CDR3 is TGCGCCAGCAGCCGGGCCCAGGACGCGTCAAACACCGGGGAGCTGTTTTTT.

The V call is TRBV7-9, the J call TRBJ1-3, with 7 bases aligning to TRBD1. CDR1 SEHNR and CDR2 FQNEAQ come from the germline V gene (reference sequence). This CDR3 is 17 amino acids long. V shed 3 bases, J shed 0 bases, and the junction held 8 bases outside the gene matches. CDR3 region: CASSFTGEGSSGNTIYF. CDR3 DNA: TGTGCCAGCAGCTTTACAGGGGAGGGAAGCTCTGGAAACACCATATATTTT.

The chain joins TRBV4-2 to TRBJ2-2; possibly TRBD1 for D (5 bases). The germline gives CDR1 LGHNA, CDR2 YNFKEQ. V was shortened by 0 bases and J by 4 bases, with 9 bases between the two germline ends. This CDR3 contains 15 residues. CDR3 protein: CASSQDYRSTGELFF. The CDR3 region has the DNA TGTGCCAGCAGCCAAGATTACAGGTCCACCGGGGAGCTGTTTTTT.

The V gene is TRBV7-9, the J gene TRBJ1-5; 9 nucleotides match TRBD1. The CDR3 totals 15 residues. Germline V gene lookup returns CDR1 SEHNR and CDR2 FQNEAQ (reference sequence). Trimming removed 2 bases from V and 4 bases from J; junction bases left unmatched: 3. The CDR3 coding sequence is TGTGCCAGCAGCTTATCTGACAGGGGGAATCAGCCCCAGCATTTT. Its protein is CASSLSDRGNQPQHF. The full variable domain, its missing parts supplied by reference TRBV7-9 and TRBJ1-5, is DTGVSQNPRHKITKRGQNVTFRCDPISEHNRLYWYRQTLGQGPEFLTYFQNEAQLEKSRLLSDRFSAERPKGSFSTLEIQRTEQGDSAMYLCASSLSDRGNQPQHFGDGTRLSIL.

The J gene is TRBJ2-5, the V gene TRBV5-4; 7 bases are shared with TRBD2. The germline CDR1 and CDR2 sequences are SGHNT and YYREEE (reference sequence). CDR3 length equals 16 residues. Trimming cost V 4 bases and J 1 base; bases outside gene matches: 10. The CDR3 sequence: CASSPPGASGQETQYF. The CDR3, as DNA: TGTGCCAGCAGCCCTCCCGGAGCTAGCGGCCAAGAGACCCAGTACTTC.

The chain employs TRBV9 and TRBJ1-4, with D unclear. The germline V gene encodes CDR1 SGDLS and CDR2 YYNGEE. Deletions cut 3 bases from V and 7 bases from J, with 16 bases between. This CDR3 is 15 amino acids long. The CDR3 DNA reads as TGTGCCAGCAGCGCAGGCCTAGACTCCGTTGAAAAACTGTTTTTT. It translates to CASSAGLDSVEKLFF. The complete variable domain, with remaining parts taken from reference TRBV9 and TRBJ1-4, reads DSGVTQTPKHLITATGQRVTLRCSPRSGDLSVYWYQQSLDQGLQFLIQYYNGEERAKGNILERFSAQQFPDLHSELNLSSLELGDSALYFCASSAGLDSVEKLFFGSGTQLSVL.

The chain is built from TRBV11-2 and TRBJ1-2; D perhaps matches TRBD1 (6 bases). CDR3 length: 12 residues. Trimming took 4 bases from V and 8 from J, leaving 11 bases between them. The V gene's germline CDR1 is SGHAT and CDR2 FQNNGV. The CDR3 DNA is TGTGCCAGCAGCTCCCAGGGGAGCGGCTACACCTTC. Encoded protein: CASSSQGSGYTF.

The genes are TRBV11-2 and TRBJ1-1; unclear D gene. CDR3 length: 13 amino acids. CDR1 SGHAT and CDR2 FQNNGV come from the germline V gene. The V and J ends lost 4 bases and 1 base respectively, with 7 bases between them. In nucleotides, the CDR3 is TGTGCCAGCAGCTCGGAAAGGAACACTGAAGCTTTCTTT. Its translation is CASSSERNTEAFF.

The CDR3: CASSSRGYQETQYF. In nucleotides, the CDR3 is TGTGCCAGTAGTAGTCGGGGATACCAAGAGACCCAGTACTTC. This chain connects TRBV19 to TRBJ2-5, with D possibly matching TRBD2 (5 bases). V was shortened by 4 bases and J by 0 bases, with 9 bases between the two germline ends. The V gene's germline CDR1 is LNHDA and CDR2 SQIVND (reference sequence). This CDR3 spans 14 amino acids.

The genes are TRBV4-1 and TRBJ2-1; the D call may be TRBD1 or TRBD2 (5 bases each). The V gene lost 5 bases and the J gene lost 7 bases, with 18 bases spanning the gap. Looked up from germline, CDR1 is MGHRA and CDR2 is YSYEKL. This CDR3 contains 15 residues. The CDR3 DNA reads TGCGCCAGCAGCGGAGAGGATGGGGGTTCAAATGAGCAGTTCTTC. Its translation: CASSGEDGGSNEQFF.

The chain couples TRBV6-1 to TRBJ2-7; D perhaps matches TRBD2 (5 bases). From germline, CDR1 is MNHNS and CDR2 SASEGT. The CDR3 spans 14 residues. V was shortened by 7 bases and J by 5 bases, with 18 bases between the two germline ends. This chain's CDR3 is CASTRSQRVDEQYF. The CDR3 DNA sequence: TGTGCCAGCACACGGTCCCAGAGGGTTGACGAGCAGTACTTC.

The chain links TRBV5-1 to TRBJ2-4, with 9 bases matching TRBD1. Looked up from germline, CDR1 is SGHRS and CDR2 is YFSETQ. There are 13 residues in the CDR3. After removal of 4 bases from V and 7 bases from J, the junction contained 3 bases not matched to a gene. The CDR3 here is CASSMDRGNIQYF. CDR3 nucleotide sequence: TGCGCCAGCAGCATGGACAGGGGCAACATTCAGTACTTC.

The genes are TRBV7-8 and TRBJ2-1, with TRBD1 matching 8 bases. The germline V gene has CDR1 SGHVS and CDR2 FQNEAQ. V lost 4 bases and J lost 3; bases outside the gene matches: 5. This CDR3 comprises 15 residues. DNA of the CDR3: TGTGCCAGCAGCTGGGGGGACAGGAGCTACAATGAGCAGTTCTTC. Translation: CASSWGDRSYNEQFF.

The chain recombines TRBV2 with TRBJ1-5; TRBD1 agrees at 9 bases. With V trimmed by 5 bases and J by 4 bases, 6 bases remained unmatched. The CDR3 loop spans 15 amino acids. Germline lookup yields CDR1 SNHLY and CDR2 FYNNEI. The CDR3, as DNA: TGTGCCAGCAGTTCACAGGGGGCTGGTAATCAGCCCCAGCATTTT. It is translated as CASSSQGAGNQPQHF.